The next 20 T cell receptor beta chains were all read from a single sample in a study of OX40 agonist ivuxolimab in advanced cancers. This table comes from immunoSEQ multiplex PCR, and its TCRdb copy is limited to in-frame clones, with some not included. This sample has 20,000 or so clones, with 84% found just once. This specimen consisted of CD4+ or CD8+ T cells sorted from blood, obtained in a trial of the OX40 agonist ivuxolimab. Every receptor here comes from an adult with an advanced solid tumor such as melanoma, head and neck, liver or kidney cancer.

This chain uses TRBV18 with TRBJ1-2; TRBD1 agrees at 8 bases. This CDR3 is 12 amino acids long. CDR1 and CDR2 from the germline V gene are KGHSH and LQKENI. V dropped 3 bases and J dropped 7; count of bases not matched to a gene: 1. The CDR3 DNA is TGTGCCAGCTCACCTGGGACAGGTGGCTACACCTTC. This gives the protein CASSPGTGGYTF.

The rearrangement joins TRBV5-1 to TRBJ1-3; no clear D. From germline, CDR1 is SGHRS and CDR2 YFSETQ. This CDR3 spans 14 amino acids. Trimming took off 0 bases at V and 4 bases at J, with 8 bases between the two ends. CDR3 sequence (DNA): TGCGCCAGCAGCTTGGGGACCCCCGGAAACACCATATATTTT. Translation gives CASSLGTPGNTIYF.

The rearrangement uses TRBV18 and TRBJ1-1, with a possible D match to TRBD1 (6 bases). The CDR3 covers 15 residues. Germline CDR1 KGHSH, CDR2 LQKENI. V was shortened by 3 bases and J by 3 bases, with 14 bases between the two germline ends. This chain's CDR3 is CASSPMGAGDTEAFF. The CDR3 DNA reads as TGTGCCAGCTCACCCATGGGGGCAGGGGACACTGAAGCTTTCTTT.

The chain links TRBV7-2 to TRBJ2-2; possible D gene TRBD1, 7 bases. Germline lookup yields CDR1 SGHTA and CDR2 FQGNSA. The CDR3 runs 15 residues. Trimming shortened V by 0 bases and J by 5 bases, and 10 bases separated the two germline ends. CDR3 sequence reads: CASSLAQGGTGELFF. CDR3 nucleotide sequence: TGTGCCAGCAGCTTAGCTCAGGGGGGAACCGGGGAGCTGTTTTTT. Full variable domain (outside the CDR3, taken from reference TRBV7-2 and TRBJ2-2): GAGVSQSPSNKVTEKGKDVELRCDPISGHTALYWYRQSLGQGLEFLIYFQGNSAPDKSGLPSDRFSAERTGGSVSTLTIQRTQQEDSAVYLCASSLAQGGTGELFFGEGSRLTVL.

This clone was seen only a few times. The chain combines TRBV19 with TRBJ1-1; maybe TRBD1 (5 bases). The germline gives CDR1 LNHDA, CDR2 SQIVND (reference sequence). The ends were cut back, 4 bases at V and 6 bases at J, with 6 bases in the middle. The CDR3 is 11 residues long. CDR3 protein: CASSRGSEAFF. CDR3 nucleotide sequence: TGTGCCAGTAGTAGGGGCTCTGAAGCTTTCTTT.

This clone showed up just once. The chain links TRBV7-2 to TRBJ2-1, with 12 bases aligning to TRBD2. Losses at the gene ends were 4 bases for V and 6 bases for J; bases not matched to a gene: 1. Germline V gene lookup returns CDR1 SGHTA and CDR2 FQGNSA. The CDR3 has 14 residues. DNA for the CDR3: TGTGCCAGCAGCTGGGGACTAGCGGGCAATGAGCAGTTCTTC. Its translation: CASSWGLAGNEQFF.

The chain joins TRBV5-1 to TRBJ1-3, with a weak D call TRBD1 (6 bases). V was clipped by 0 bases and J by 4 bases, with 14 bases between them. Germline lookup yields CDR1 SGHRS and CDR2 YFSETQ. The CDR3 loop spans 16 amino acids. This chain's CDR3 is CASSLEGELAGNTIYF. The CDR3 nucleotides are TGCGCCAGCAGCTTGGAGGGGGAGCTGGCCGGAAACACCATATATTTT. The complete variable domain, with remaining parts taken from reference TRBV5-1 and TRBJ1-3, reads KAGVTQTPRYLIKTRGQQVTLSCSPISGHRSVSWYQQTPGQGLQFLFEYFSETQRNKGNFPGRFSGRQFSNSRSEMNVSTLELGDSALYLCASSLEGELAGNTIYFGEGSWLTVV.

This sequence joins TRBV5-6 and TRBJ2-2, with TRBD2 matching over 11 bases. The CDR3 is made up of 16 amino acids. Germline assignment: CDR1 SGHDT and CDR2 YYEEEE. V was clipped by 0 bases and J by 3 bases; unmatched bases: 1. Here the CDR3 DNA reads TGTGCCAGCAGCTTGGAACTAGCGGGGGACACCGGGGAGCTGTTTTTT. As protein: CASSLELAGDTGELFF.

J is TRBJ1-1 and V is TRBV6-5; tentatively, D is TRBD1 (6 bases). CDR1 MNHEY and CDR2 SVGAGI come from the germline V gene. This CDR3 has 14 amino acids. V was shortened by 5 bases and J by 0 bases, with 10 bases between the two germline ends. The CDR3 coding sequence is TGTGCCAGCAGTAGGACAGTCATGAACACTGAAGCTTTCTTT. Protein product: CASSRTVMNTEAFF.

The gene calls are TRBV27 and TRBJ1-2; D not resolved. Germline assignment: CDR1 MNHEY and CDR2 SMNVEV (reference sequence). This CDR3 spans 15 amino acids. V was shortened by 0 bases and J by 8 bases, with 16 bases between the two germline ends. CDR3 residues: CASSLSSGNSRGYTF. The CDR3 region has the DNA TGTGCCAGCAGTTTATCGTCCGGGAACAGTAGGGGCTACACCTTC.

The chain is built from TRBV27 and TRBJ1-4; no reliable D call. This CDR3 comprises 13 residues. Trimming took 5 bases from V and 7 from J, leaving 11 bases between them. In germline, CDR1 is MNHEY, CDR2 SMNVEV (reference sequence). The CDR3 sequence is CASSRIGLEKLFF. The CDR3 DNA sequence: TGTGCCAGCAGTAGAATAGGACTTGAAAAACTGTTTTTT.

CDR3: CASSLLLEETQYF. CDR3 nucleotides: TGTGCCAGCAGCTTACTATTGGAGGAGACCCAGTACTTC. The chain couples TRBV7-9 to TRBJ2-5, with D unclear. The CDR3 has 13 amino acids. Germline V CDR1 and CDR2: SEHNR, FQNEAQ (reference sequence). Trimming shortened V by 2 bases and J by 5 bases, and 9 bases separated the two germline ends.

The chain recombines TRBV5-1 with TRBJ1-1, with D uncertain. The germline V gene encodes CDR1 SGHRS and CDR2 YFSETQ. V lost 0 bases to trimming and J lost 3 bases, with 6 bases between them. The CDR3 covers 13 residues. Here the CDR3 reads CASSLGDHTEAFF. The CDR3 coding sequence is TGCGCCAGCAGCTTGGGGGATCACACTGAAGCTTTCTTT.

A single count supports this clone. J is TRBJ2-1 and V is TRBV19, with 9 bases lining up with TRBD1. Germline V gene data show CDR1 as LNHDA and CDR2 as SQIVND (reference sequence). With V trimmed by 2 bases and J by 13 bases, 12 bases remained unmatched. This CDR3 has 15 residues. DNA for the CDR3: TGTGCCAGTAGTATAAGGGGGACAGGGAGGTTTTTACAGTTCTTC. Translating gives CASSIRGTGRFLQFF. Based on the CDR3 plus reference TRBV19 and TRBJ2-1, the full variable domain is DGGITQSPKYLFRKEGQNVTLSCEQNLNHDAMYWYRQDPGQGLRLIYYSQIVNDFQKGDIAEGYSVSREKKESFPLTVTSAQKNPTAFYLCASSIRGTGRFLQFFGPGTRLTVL.

The V call is TRBV2, the J call TRBJ2-1, with 10 bases matching TRBD1. The J segment lost 5 bases and the V segment lost 5 bases, leaving 6 bases of the junction unmatched. The CDR3 contains 15 residues. CDR1 is SNHLY and CDR2 is FYNNEI in the germline V gene. CDR3 DNA: TGTGCCAGCAGTACACCCGGACAGGGGGACAATGAGCAGTTCTTC. Protein: CASSTPGQGDNEQFF.

V usage is TRBV7-3 and J usage is TRBJ2-2, with no clear D. Trimming took 2 bases from V and 6 from J, leaving 7 bases between them. CDR3 length: 13 residues. Germline assignment: CDR1 SGHTA and CDR2 FQGTGA. This CDR3 is CASSLAVPGELFF. CDR3 sequence (DNA): TGTGCCAGCAGCTTAGCCGTGCCCGGGGAGCTGTTTTTT. Based on the CDR3 plus reference TRBV7-3 and TRBJ2-2, the full variable domain is GAGVSQTPSNKVTEKGKYVELRCDPISGHTALYWYRQSLGQGPEFLIYFQGTGAADDSGLPNDRFFAVRPEGSVSTLKIQRTERGDSAVYLCASSLAVPGELFFGEGSRLTVL.

The chain joins TRBV19 to TRBJ2-1, with a tentative D call TRBD2 (5 bases). CDR1 LNHDA and CDR2 SQIVND come from the germline V gene (reference sequence). The ends were cut back, 9 bases at V and 10 bases at J, with 19 bases in the middle. The CDR3 spans 13 residues. CDR3 coding DNA: TGTGCCAGCGGGGTCAGGTCAGTAGGGGAGCAGTTCTTC. The encoded protein is CASGVRSVGEQFF.

V and J are TRBV12-5 and TRBJ2-1; TRBD2 matches 9 bases. In germline, CDR1 is LGHNT, CDR2 FRNRAP. The CDR3 consists of 15 residues. Trimming removed 0 bases from V and 8 bases from J; junction bases left unmatched: 5. As DNA, the CDR3 is TGTGCTAGTGGTTTGGTGGTAGCGGGGGACTATGAGCAGTTCTTC. This encodes CASGLVVAGDYEQFF.

The rearrangement uses TRBV6-5 and TRBJ2-3; D ambiguous. Trimming took 4 bases from V and 5 from J, leaving 19 bases between them. The CDR3 sequence is 16 residues long. From germline, CDR1 is MNHEY and CDR2 SVGAGI. CDR3 coding DNA: TGTGCCAGCAGTTCCACTTATAGTTCGGCCGGAGATACGCAGTATTTT. Protein: CASSSTYSSAGDTQYF.

The CDR3, as DNA: TGTGCCAGCAGCCTGAACCTAGCGGGAAACGAGCAGTTCTTC. Its protein is CASSLNLAGNEQFF. This sequence joins TRBV6-4 and TRBJ2-1, with 9 bases matching TRBD2. The ends lost 6 bases at V and 10 bases at J; junction bases unmatched: 10. The CDR3 has 14 amino acids. Germline CDR1 is MRHNA and CDR2 is SNTAGT.